This note documents a single TCR beta chain sequence. The CDR3 runs to 18 residues. The germline V gene has CDR1 MNHEY and CDR2 SVGAGI. Primed by a sample-barcoded 5' primer and a J-beta primer mix, a second PCR proceeded for about 7 to 11 cycles. Template switching added a 12-random-nucleotide identifier to every cDNA molecule. TCRdb called the 5' RACE reads again in MiXCR, with one record for every CDR3 protein. The table lists about 640,000 distinct CDR3 sequences, around three fifths of them singletons. This record belongs to a study of blood T cells in healthy people across ages. This chain links TRBV6-5 with TRBJ2-1; 12 nucleotides align to TRBD2. The DNA end favors TRBJ2-7, so the J call may be wrong. The sample taken for sequencing was blood. The clonotype was recovered from a man between 60 and 75 years old in good health. The CDR3: CASSYGHGLAGSPNEQYF. For the CDR3, the DNA is TGTGCCAGCAGTTACGGGCACGGACTAGCGGGGTCTCCCAATGAGCAGTACTTC.